This T cell receptor beta chain emerged from a study of blood T cells in healthy people across ages. In the study overall: Every two T cells gave about one barcoded beta molecule via template switching. General study findings and limits: Age brought a roughly linear fall in TCR beta diversity measured per million T cells. Long-lived donors exceeded aged donors in naive CD4+ cells and diversity.

This clonotype appeared a few times. Its matching antigen is unknown. The V gene's germline CDR1 is KGHDR and CDR2 SFDVKD. V shed 9 bases and J 7 bases; nucleotides not matched to a gene: 19. The CDR3 totals 16 residues. Combining a sample-barcoded 5' primer with a J-beta primer mix, a second PCR ran for roughly 7 to 11 cycles. The template-switch adaptor, which had 12 random nucleotides, put a tag on each cDNA molecule. TCRdb ran MiXCR on the 5' RACE reads and lists one entry per CDR3 protein. The sample includes 1 million or so distinct CDR3 sequences, less than 50% of them seen just once. This chain joins TRBV24-1 and TRBJ2-5; 7 bases align to TRBD1. The specimen was blood. The source is a woman in her sixties or seventies in good health. CDR3 protein: CATQGVGTLNGGTQYF. The DNA of the CDR3 is TGTGCCACCCAGGGGGTAGGGACACTCAACGGCGGGACCCAGTACTTC.